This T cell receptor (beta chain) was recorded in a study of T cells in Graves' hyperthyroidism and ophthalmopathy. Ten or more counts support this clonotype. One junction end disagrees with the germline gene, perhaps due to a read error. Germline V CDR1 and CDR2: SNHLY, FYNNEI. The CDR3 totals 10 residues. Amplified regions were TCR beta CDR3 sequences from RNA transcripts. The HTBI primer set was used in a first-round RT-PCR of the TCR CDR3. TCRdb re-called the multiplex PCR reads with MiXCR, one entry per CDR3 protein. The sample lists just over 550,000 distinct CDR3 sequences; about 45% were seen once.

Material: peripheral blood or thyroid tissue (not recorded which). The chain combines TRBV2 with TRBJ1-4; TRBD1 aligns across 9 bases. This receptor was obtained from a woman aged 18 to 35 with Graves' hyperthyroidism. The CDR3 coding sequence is TGTGCCAGCAAACGGGACAGGGCTTCCTTT. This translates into CASKRDRASF.